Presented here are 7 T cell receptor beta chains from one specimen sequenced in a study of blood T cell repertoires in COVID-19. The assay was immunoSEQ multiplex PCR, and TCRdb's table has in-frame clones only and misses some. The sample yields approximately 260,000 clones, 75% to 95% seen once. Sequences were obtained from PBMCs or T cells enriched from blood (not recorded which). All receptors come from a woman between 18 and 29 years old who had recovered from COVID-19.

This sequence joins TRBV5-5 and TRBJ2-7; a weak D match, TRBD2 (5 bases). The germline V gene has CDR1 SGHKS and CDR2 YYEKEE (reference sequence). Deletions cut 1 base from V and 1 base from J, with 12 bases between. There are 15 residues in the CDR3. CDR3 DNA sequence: TGTGCCAGCAGCTTGATGCCTAGCCCGTCCTACGAGCAGTACTTC. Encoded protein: CASSLMPSPSYEQYF.

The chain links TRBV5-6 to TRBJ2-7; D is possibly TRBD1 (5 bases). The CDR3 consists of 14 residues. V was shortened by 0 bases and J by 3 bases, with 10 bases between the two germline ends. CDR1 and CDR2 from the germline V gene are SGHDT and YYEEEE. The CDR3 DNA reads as TGTGCCAGCAGCTTGGTTATGGACAACTACGAGCAGTACTTC. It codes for CASSLVMDNYEQYF.

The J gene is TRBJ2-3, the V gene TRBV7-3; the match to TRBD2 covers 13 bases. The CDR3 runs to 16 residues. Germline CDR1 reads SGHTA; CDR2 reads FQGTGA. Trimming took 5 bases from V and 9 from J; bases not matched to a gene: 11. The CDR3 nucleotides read TGTGCCAGCAGCCTCCGGACTAGCGGGGGAGATGAGACGCAGTATTTT. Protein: CASSLRTSGGDETQYF.

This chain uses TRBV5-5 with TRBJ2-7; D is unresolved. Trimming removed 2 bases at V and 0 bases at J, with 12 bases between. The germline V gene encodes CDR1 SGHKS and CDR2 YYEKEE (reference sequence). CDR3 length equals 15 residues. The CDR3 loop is CASSLTGFYSYEQYF. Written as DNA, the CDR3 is TGTGCCAGCAGCTTAACCGGGTTTTACTCCTACGAGCAGTACTTC.

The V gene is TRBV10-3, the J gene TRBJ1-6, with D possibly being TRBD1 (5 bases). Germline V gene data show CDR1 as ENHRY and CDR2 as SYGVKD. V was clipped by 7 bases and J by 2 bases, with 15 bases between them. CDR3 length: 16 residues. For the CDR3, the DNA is TGTGCCATCACCCAGGACACACGGGCCTATAATTCACCCCTCCACTTT. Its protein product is CAITQDTRAYNSPLHF.

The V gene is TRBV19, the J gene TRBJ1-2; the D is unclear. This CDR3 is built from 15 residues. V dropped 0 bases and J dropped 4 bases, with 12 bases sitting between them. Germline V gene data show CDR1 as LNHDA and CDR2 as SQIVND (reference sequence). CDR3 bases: TGTGCCAGTAGTATAGATCAAGATAGACTCTATGGCTACACCTTC. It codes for CASSIDQDRLYGYTF.

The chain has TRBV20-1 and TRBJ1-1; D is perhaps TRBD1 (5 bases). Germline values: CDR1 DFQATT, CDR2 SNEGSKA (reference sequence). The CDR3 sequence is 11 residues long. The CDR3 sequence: CSPDGGDEAFF. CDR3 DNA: TGCAGCCCCGACGGGGGGGATGAAGCTTTCTTT.